A selection of T cell receptor beta chains follows, all from one sample in a study of blood T cell repertoires in COVID-19. The data were produced by immunoSEQ multiplex PCR, yet TCRdb's version contains in-frame clones alone and is incomplete. The sample lists more than 95,000 clones, approximately 81% occurring once. Sequenced input: peripheral blood. The receptors here all came from a man aged 60-69 years with acute or convalescent COVID-19. The CDR3 runs from the conserved cysteine through the conserved F or W. The D gene is left open where the match is weak. Not all rows give a size; the values are once, few, many and, for expanded clones, a class.

v_call: TRBV9
clone_size: .
d_call: .
j_call: TRBJ2-2
cdr3_aa: CASSVFDTGELFF
cdr3_nt: TGTGCCAGCAGCGTATTCGACACCGGGGAGCTGTTTTTT

v_call: TRBV5-8
clone_size: .
d_call: .
j_call: TRBJ1-1
cdr3_aa: CASSSRMNTEAFF
cdr3_nt: TGTGCCAGCAGCTCCCGTATGAACACTGAAGCTTTCTTT

v_call: TRBV7-9
clone_size: .
d_call: .
j_call: TRBJ1-1
cdr3_aa: CASSLKGVEYTEAFF
cdr3_nt: TGTGCCAGCAGCTTGAAGGGAGTGGAGTACACTGAAGCTTTCTTT

v_call: TRBV4-1
clone_size: .
d_call: TRBD2
j_call: TRBJ2-5
cdr3_aa: CASSQDGSGGAGETQYF
cdr3_nt: TGCGCCAGCAGCCAAGATGGTTCCGGGGGGGCCGGCGAGACCCAGTACTTC

v_call: TRBV7-2
clone_size: once
d_call: .
j_call: TRBJ1-6
cdr3_aa: CASSLGRTNSPLHF
cdr3_nt: TGTGCCAGCAGCTTGGGGCGGACCAATTCACCCCTCCACTTT

v_call: TRBV4-2
clone_size: few
d_call: TRBD2
j_call: TRBJ2-5
cdr3_aa: CASSVGLAGRETQYF
cdr3_nt: TGTGCCAGCAGCGTGGGACTAGCGGGAAGGGAGACCCAGTACTTC

v_call: TRBV15
clone_size: .
d_call: TRBD2
j_call: TRBJ2-7
cdr3_aa: CATSRGSGGDYEQYF
cdr3_nt: TGTGCCACCAGCAGAGGTAGCGGGGGGGACTACGAGCAGTACTTC

v_call: TRBV7-3
clone_size: .
d_call: .
j_call: TRBJ1-2
cdr3_aa: CASSLPGLGVGNYGYTF
cdr3_nt: TGTGCCAGCAGCTTACCGGGATTGGGAGTTGGTAACTATGGCTACACCTTC

v_call: TRBV6-5
clone_size: .
d_call: .
j_call: TRBJ1-3
cdr3_aa: CASRNGGTSGNTIYF
cdr3_nt: TGTGCCAGCAGAAACGGGGGAACCTCGGGAAACACCATATATTTT

v_call: TRBV19
clone_size: .
d_call: TRBD1
j_call: TRBJ1-4
cdr3_aa: CASSIRDRETNEKLFF
cdr3_nt: TGTGCCAGTAGTATCCGCGACAGGGAAACTAATGAAAAACTGTTTTTT

v_call: TRBV5-4
clone_size: .
d_call: TRBD2
j_call: TRBJ2-1
cdr3_aa: CASSLAGGFYNEQFF
cdr3_nt: TGTGCCAGCAGCTTGGCCGGGGGGTTTTACAATGAGCAGTTCTTC

v_call: TRBV5-4
clone_size: once
d_call: TRBD1
j_call: TRBJ1-2
cdr3_aa: CASSLGTGFYGYTF
cdr3_nt: TGTGCCAGCAGCTTGGGGACAGGGTTCTATGGCTACACCTTC

v_call: TRBV7-9
clone_size: few
d_call: TRBD1
j_call: TRBJ1-1
cdr3_aa: CASSRGRDSEAFF
cdr3_nt: TGTGCCAGCAGCAGGGGCCGGGACAGTGAAGCTTTCTTT

v_call: TRBV7-2
clone_size: .
d_call: .
j_call: TRBJ1-5
cdr3_aa: CASSLSREGRQPQHF
cdr3_nt: TGTGCCAGCAGCTTATCCAGGGAGGGAAGGCAGCCCCAGCATTTT

v_call: TRBV5-6
clone_size: once
d_call: .
j_call: TRBJ1-1
cdr3_aa: CASSPGGGWNTEAFF
cdr3_nt: TGTGCCAGCAGCCCCGGGGGAGGCTGGAACACTGAAGCTTTCTTT

v_call: TRBV12-5
clone_size: .
d_call: .
j_call: TRBJ1-1
cdr3_aa: CASGLVRGLDMNTEAFF
cdr3_nt: TGTGCTAGTGGTTTGGTACGGGGATTGGATATGAACACTGAAGCTTTCTTT

v_call: TRBV3-1/TRBV3-2
clone_size: .
d_call: .
j_call: TRBJ1-2
cdr3_aa: CASSPTGSGYGYTF
cdr3_nt: TGTGCCAGCAGCCCTACAGGGTCGGGCTATGGCTACACCTTC

v_call: TRBV7-2
clone_size: .
d_call: TRBD1
j_call: TRBJ1-5
cdr3_aa: CASSRQTGNQPQHF
cdr3_nt: TGTGCCAGCAGCCGTCAGACAGGGAATCAGCCCCAGCATTTT

v_call: TRBV7-3
clone_size: .
d_call: .
j_call: TRBJ1-2
cdr3_aa: CASSLSPNGGYTF
cdr3_nt: TGTGCCAGCAGCTTAAGCCCGAATGGCGGCTACACCTTC

v_call: TRBV2
clone_size: .
d_call: .
j_call: TRBJ1-2
cdr3_aa: CASSQDIYGYTF
cdr3_nt: TGTGCCAGCAGTCAGGACATTTATGGCTACACCTTC

v_call: TRBV19
clone_size: once
d_call: .
j_call: TRBJ2-3
cdr3_aa: CASSPRLEPDTQYF
cdr3_nt: TGTGCCAGTAGTCCTAGACTCGAACCAGATACGCAGTATTTT

v_call: TRBV30
clone_size: .
d_call: TRBD2
j_call: TRBJ2-5
cdr3_aa: CAGSGGRARETQYF
cdr3_nt: TGTGCCGGCTCTGGCGGGAGGGCCCGGGAGACCCAGTACTTC

v_call: TRBV3-1/TRBV3-2
clone_size: few
d_call: TRBD1
j_call: TRBJ1-2
cdr3_aa: CASSPHSRGQGGDYTF
cdr3_nt: TGTGCCAGCAGCCCGCATTCCAGAGGACAGGGGGGTGACTACACCTTC

v_call: TRBV5-1
clone_size: .
d_call: .
j_call: TRBJ2-3
cdr3_aa: CASSLVTGITDTQYF
cdr3_nt: TGCGCCAGCAGCTTAGTAACGGGGATCACAGATACGCAGTATTTT

v_call: TRBV27
clone_size: .
d_call: .
j_call: TRBJ1-4
cdr3_aa: CASSTPTGTRAASEKLFF
cdr3_nt: TGTGCCAGCAGTACCCCTACAGGGACCAGAGCGGCAAGTGAAAAACTGTTTTTT

v_call: TRBV19
clone_size: many
d_call: .
j_call: TRBJ2-2
cdr3_aa: CASTRVGELFF
cdr3_nt: TGTGCCAGTACCAGGGTCGGGGAGCTGTTTTTT

v_call: TRBV9
clone_size: .
d_call: TRBD1
j_call: TRBJ1-1
cdr3_aa: CASSDRGNTEAFF
cdr3_nt: TGTGCCAGCAGCGACAGGGGGAACACTGAAGCTTTCTTT

v_call: TRBV7-9
clone_size: .
d_call: .
j_call: TRBJ2-7
cdr3_aa: CASSLFPSNTTYEQYF
cdr3_nt: TGTGCCAGCAGCTTATTTCCGAGCAATACTACCTACGAGCAGTACTTC

v_call: TRBV6-1
clone_size: .
d_call: TRBD1
j_call: TRBJ1-4
cdr3_aa: CASSEMTGVREKLFF
cdr3_nt: TGTGCCAGCAGTGAGATGACAGGGGTGAGGGAAAAACTGTTTTTT

v_call: TRBV18
clone_size: .
d_call: .
j_call: TRBJ1-1
cdr3_aa: CASSPGRQKAFF
cdr3_nt: TGTGCCAGCTCACCGGGGAGGCAGAAAGCTTTCTTT

v_call: TRBV5-1
clone_size: .
d_call: TRBD2
j_call: TRBJ2-2
cdr3_aa: CASSRLAGDTGELFF
cdr3_nt: TGCGCCAGCAGCCGACTAGCGGGTGACACCGGGGAGCTGTTTTTT

v_call: TRBV4-2
clone_size: .
d_call: TRBD1
j_call: TRBJ2-7
cdr3_aa: CASSPGGQGVLVDSYEQYF
cdr3_nt: TGTGCCAGCAGCCCCGGGGGACAGGGAGTTTTGGTCGACAGCTACGAGCAGTACTTC

v_call: TRBV29-1
clone_size: once
d_call: TRBD1
j_call: TRBJ1-2
cdr3_aa: CSGWDSLNYGYTF
cdr3_nt: TGCAGCGGGTGGGACAGCCTAAACTATGGCTACACCTTC

v_call: TRBV5-1
clone_size: once
d_call: .
j_call: TRBJ2-5
cdr3_aa: CASSLGSQETQYF
cdr3_nt: TGCGCCAGCAGCTTGGGTTCGCAAGAGACCCAGTACTTC

v_call: TRBV7-9
clone_size: .
d_call: TRBD1
j_call: TRBJ1-1
cdr3_aa: CASSLRGGAEMNTEAFF
cdr3_nt: TGTGCCAGCAGCTTAAGAGGGGGCGCAGAAATGAACACTGAAGCTTTCTTT

v_call: TRBV30
clone_size: .
d_call: .
j_call: TRBJ1-5
cdr3_aa: CAWSAQGDQPQHF
cdr3_nt: TGTGCCTGGAGTGCTCAGGGCGACCAGCCCCAGCATTTT

v_call: TRBV6-6
clone_size: .
d_call: .
j_call: TRBJ1-2
cdr3_aa: CASSSWGGESSSGYTF
cdr3_nt: TGTGCCAGCAGTTCCTGGGGTGGAGAATCTAGCAGCGGCTACACCTTC

v_call: TRBV7-8
clone_size: once
d_call: .
j_call: TRBJ1-5
cdr3_aa: CASSLGQNQPQHF
cdr3_nt: TGTGCCAGCAGCCTAGGACAGAATCAGCCCCAGCATTTT

v_call: TRBV3-1/TRBV3-2
clone_size: .
d_call: TRBD1
j_call: TRBJ1-1
cdr3_aa: CASSRFADREAFF
cdr3_nt: TGTGCCAGCAGCCGATTCGCGGACAGGGAAGCTTTCTTT

v_call: TRBV2
clone_size: .
d_call: TRBD1
j_call: TRBJ2-3
cdr3_aa: CASSLGQGSTDTQYF
cdr3_nt: TGTGCCAGCAGTCTCGGACAGGGCAGCACAGATACGCAGTATTTT

v_call: TRBV5-1
clone_size: few
d_call: .
j_call: TRBJ1-1
cdr3_aa: CASTLTSGGEAFF
cdr3_nt: TGCGCCAGCACCTTGACCTCTGGCGGCGAAGCTTTCTTT

v_call: TRBV7-9
clone_size: .
d_call: TRBD1
j_call: TRBJ1-2
cdr3_aa: CASSLDPLIAGTGTGYTF
cdr3_nt: TGTGCCAGCAGCTTAGACCCCCTAATCGCCGGGACAGGGACTGGCTACACCTTC

v_call: TRBV18
clone_size: few
d_call: .
j_call: TRBJ1-2
cdr3_aa: CASSADYGYTF
cdr3_nt: TGTGCCAGCTCAGCGGACTATGGCTACACCTTC